These 8 T cell receptor beta chains originate from one sample sequenced in a study of CD8+ T cells in alopecia areata. Time point indicated: mouse skin 6 weeks after grafting, around onset of hair loss. Extracted from the samples, RNA was reverse transcribed into cDNA to serve as the sequencing template. Profiling relied on immunoSEQ multiplex PCR, and the TCRdb table lists in-frame clones only, not all of them. The repertoire yields approximately 5,600 clones, none seen only once; the top ten contain approximately 30%. Sequenced material: skin, taken at week 6. The receptor source for this set is a C3H/HeJ mouse with alopecia areata. The strain's MHC type: H2-k.

Points on this clone: The gene names here belong to mouse. Partial CDR3 DNA: TGTGCCAGCAACGGACTGGTAAACACCGGG. Translating it yields CASNGLVNTG. The full CDR3 is CASNGLVNTGQLYF. J is TRBJ2-2 and V is TRBV19; 7 positions match TRBD2. The CDR3 goes on 4 residues after the read ends, and that part is filled in from the germline J gene. Losses at the gene ends were 6 bases for V and 1 base for J; bases not matched to a gene: 3. The CDR3 is made up of 14 amino acids. Germline CDR1 reads FNHDT; CDR2 reads SITEND (reference sequence).

This clone was seen repeatedly, ten times or more. Genes and germline come from the mouse. The CDR3 end lies 4 residues beyond the end of the read and is filled in from the germline J gene. V usage is TRBV1 and J usage is TRBJ2-7, with 9 bases lining up with TRBD2. The CDR3 sequence is 14 residues long. CDR1 and CDR2 from the germline V gene are NSQYPW and LRSPGD (reference sequence). The sequenced part of the CDR3 DNA is TGCACCTGCAGTGCAGGACTGGGGGTTTAT. This codes for CTCSAGLGVY. The entire CDR3 reads CTCSAGLGVYEQYF. Based on the CDR3 plus reference TRBV1 and TRBJ2-7, the full variable domain is VTLLEQNPRWRLVPRGQAVNLRCILKNSQYPWMSWYQQDLQKQLQWLFTLRSPGDKEVKSLPGADYLATRVTDTELRLQVANMSQGRTLYCTCSAGLGVYEQYFGPGTRLTVL.

In regard to this clone: The gene names here belong to mouse. The chain's CDR3 is CASSGPTTDRNSDYTF. CDR3 DNA, as far as it was read: TGTGCCAGCAGTGGCCCGACAACCGACAGAAACTCC. The V call is TRBV13-3, the J call TRBJ1-2; the D gene is possibly TRBD1 (5 bases). The read comes to an end 4 residues before the CDR3 does, leaving the germline J gene to fill in the end. This CDR3 comprises 16 residues. Germline CDR1 and CDR2: NNHDY and SYVADS. The V end lost 3 bases, the J end lost 1 base, and 16 bases lay between the germline ends.

This clone was observed at least ten times. Gene names are the mouse ones. Read data end 4 residues before the CDR3 end; the end is taken from the germline J gene. The chain couples TRBV17 to TRBJ2-7; 8 bases align to TRBD2. The length of the CDR3 is 15 residues. From germline, CDR1 is MNHDT and CDR2 YYDKIL. The trim removed 0 bases at V and 0 bases at J, leaving 1 base unmatched. The CDR3 sequence: CASSRDLGGSYEQYF. CDR3 DNA, as far as it was read: TGTGCTAGCAGTAGAGATCTGGGGGGCTCCTAT.

This clone turned up a few times. Any gene name here is a mouse gene name. Coverage ceases 4 residues before the CDR3 finishes, and the germline J gene fills in the end. The chain is built from TRBV1 and TRBJ2-4, with D hard to call. Germline V gene data show CDR1 as NSQYPW and CDR2 as LRSPGD (reference sequence). V was trimmed by 4 bases and J by 0 bases, leaving 11 bases between them. This CDR3 has 15 amino acids. The part of the CDR3 DNA that was read is TGCACCTGCAGTGGTTCAACAGTTAGTCAAAAC. It encodes CTCSGSTVSQN. The complete CDR3 sequence is CTCSGSTVSQNTLYF.

This clone was detected only a few times. Gene names follow the mouse nomenclature. The observed sequence ends 4 residues before the CDR3 terminus, with the missing tail filled in from the germline J gene. The rearrangement links TRBV14 to TRBJ2-2; D is unresolved. The CDR3 has 13 amino acids. From germline, CDR1 is SGHDT and CDR2 FRDEAV. The V end lost 5 bases, the J end lost 2 bases, and 7 bases lay between the germline ends. The CDR3 here is CASSPQNTGQLYF. The covered CDR3 bases are TGTGCCAGCAGCCCCCAGAACACCGGG.

Regarding this clone: Mouse gene names and germline throughout. The read finishes 4 residues shy of the CDR3 end, and the germline J gene is used to complete it. This chain uses TRBV13-2 with TRBJ2-3, with 7 bases fitting TRBD2. Germline CDR1 and CDR2: NNHNN and SYGAGS (reference sequence). CDR3 size: 15 residues. Germline trimming cut 0 bases from V and 3 bases from J; bases unmatched to any gene: 4. CDR3 DNA (partial): TGTGCCAGCGGTGATGGGGGGGGAATCGCAGAA. Its protein is CASGDGGGIAE. In full, the CDR3 reads CASGDGGGIAETLYF.

In this sample, this clone turned up a few times. Gene names refer to mouse genes. The CDR3 goes on 4 residues after the read ends, and that part is filled in from the germline J gene. The chain joins TRBV1 to TRBJ2-5; 7 bases are a match to TRBD1. The germline gives CDR1 NSQYPW, CDR2 LRSPGD (reference sequence). The CDR3 is 17 amino acids. V trimming: 0 bases; J trimming: 1 base; junction bases outside the gene matches: 7. The part of the CDR3 DNA that was read is TGCACCTGCAGTGCAGATCCCCTCGACAGGGACCAAGAC. This translates into CTCSADPLDRDQD. The CDR3 in its entirety is CTCSADPLDRDQDTQYF.